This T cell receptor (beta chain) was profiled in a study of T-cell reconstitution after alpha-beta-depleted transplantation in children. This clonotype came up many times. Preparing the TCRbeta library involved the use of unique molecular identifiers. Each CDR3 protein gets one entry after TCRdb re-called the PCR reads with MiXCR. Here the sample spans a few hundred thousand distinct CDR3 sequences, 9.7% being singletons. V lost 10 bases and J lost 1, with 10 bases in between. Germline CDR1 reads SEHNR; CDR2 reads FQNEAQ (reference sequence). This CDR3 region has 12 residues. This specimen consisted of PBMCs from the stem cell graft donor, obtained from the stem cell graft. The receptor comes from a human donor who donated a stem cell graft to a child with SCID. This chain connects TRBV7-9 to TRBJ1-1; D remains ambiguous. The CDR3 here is CATSPKNTEAFF. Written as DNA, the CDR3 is TGTGCCACGAGTCCGAAGAACACTGAAGCTTTCTTT.